The present entry profiles one T cell receptor beta chain with its context. Assay: immunoSEQ multiplex PCR; the TCRdb copy retains only in-frame clones and omits some. Of about 170,000 clones in the sample, over 70% are singletons; the top ten hold roughly 9.2%. CDR3 length equals 12 residues. The germline V gene encodes CDR1 MDHEN and CDR2 SYDVKM. The V gene lost 7 bases and the J gene lost 8 bases, with 14 bases spanning the gap. These data come from a study of blood T cell repertoires in COVID-19. Study-wide background: Researchers got acute and convalescent COVID-19 samples from the United States, Italy and Spain.

This receptor was obtained from a woman older than 75 with active or convalescent COVID-19. The sequenced sample consisted of peripheral blood. This rearrangement joins TRBV28 to TRBJ1-2; D is perhaps TRBD1 (6 bases). This CDR3 is CASNKQGGGYTF. DNA for the CDR3: TGTGCCAGCAACAAACAGGGAGGGGGCTACACCTTC.